This is a list of T cell receptor beta chains from one sample in a study of blood T cell repertoires in COVID-19. The protocol was immunoSEQ multiplex PCR, while the TCRdb copy is restricted to in-frame clones and leaves out a portion. The repertoire holds some 300,000 clones, with about 86% as singletons. Sequenced input: peripheral blood. Receptor source: a woman aged 70-85 years with COVID-19, enrolled during active disease. CDR3s include the opening cysteine and the closing phenylalanine or tryptophan. Each record gives: V gene, D gene, J gene, clone size, CDR3 DNA, CDR3 protein. D genes are given only for firm matches. Where a row states a size, it is once, few, many or the class of an expanded clone; other rows omit it.

>TRBV21-1|NA|TRBJ2-3|NA
TGTGCCAGCAGCAGCCAACTAGCGGGGGGGCCCGCAGATACGCAGTATTTT
CASSSQLAGGPADTQYF
>TRBV4-3|NA|TRBJ1-2|NA
TGCGCCAGCAGCCAAGGGGGACTTGGATATGGCTACACCTTC
CASSQGGLGYGYTF
>TRBV7-9|TRBD2|TRBJ2-5|NA
TGTGCCAGCAGCTTAGTTGCGGGGGGTCAAGAGACCCAGTACTTC
CASSLVAGGQETQYF
>TRBV21-1|NA|TRBJ1-5|NA
TGTGCCAGCAGCAAAGGAGGATCGGGGCCCCAGCATTTT
CASSKGGSGPQHF
>TRBV24-1|TRBD1|TRBJ1-2|NA
TGTGCCTCGAGCCTCGGACAGGTCAAGTCTAACTATGGCTACACCTTC
CASSLGQVKSNYGYTF
>TRBV6-4|TRBD1|TRBJ1-5|NA
TGTGCCAGCAGTGAGAACAGGGGAAATCAGCCCCAGCATTTT
CASSENRGNQPQHF
>TRBV20-1|TRBD1|TRBJ1-4|NA
TGCAGTGCTAGTGAAAGCCGGGACAGCGGTGAAAAACTGTTTTTT
CSASESRDSGEKLFF
>TRBV28|TRBD1|TRBJ1-1|NA
TGTGCCAGCAGTTCCTTAGGGGACAGCTTGAACACTGAAGCTTTCTTT
CASSSLGDSLNTEAFF
>TRBV4-2|TRBD1|TRBJ2-5|few
TGTGCCAGCAGCCAAGGCGAAGGACAGGTCCAAGAGACCCAGTACTTC
CASSQGEGQVQETQYF
>TRBV5-5|TRBD2|TRBJ2-7|NA
TGTGCCAGCACCCAAAGACTAGCGGGGGGCTACTACGAGCAGTACTTC
CASTQRLAGGYYEQYF
>TRBV3-1/TRBV3-2|TRBD1|TRBJ1-1|NA
TGTGCCAGCAGCCAATGGGGGACAGGGAACACTGAAGCTTTCTTT
CASSQWGTGNTEAFF
>TRBV11-2|NA|TRBJ2-5|NA
TGTGCCAGCAGACGGATCGGGGAGACCCAGTACTTC
CASRRIGETQYF
>TRBV2|TRBD1|TRBJ1-2|NA
TGTGCCAGTCAAGGGGTGGGACAGGGAGACTATGGCTACACCTTC
CASQGVGQGDYGYTF
>TRBV3-1/TRBV3-2|NA|TRBJ1-4|NA
TGTGCCAGCAGCCAATCCTCAGTTACTAATGAAAAACTGTTTTTT
CASSQSSVTNEKLFF
>TRBV5-6|TRBD1|TRBJ1-2|NA
TGTGCCAGCAGACAAACCGACAGGGGGCGCGGTGTTAACTATGGCTACACCTTC
CASRQTDRGRGVNYGYTF
>TRBV4-1|NA|TRBJ2-5|NA
TGCGCCAGCAGCCCCGAGGGACGGTTGAGGGGGGAGACCCAGTACTTC
CASSPEGRLRGETQYF
>TRBV7-9|TRBD2|TRBJ2-3|NA
TGTGCCAGCAGCTCCTCCGGGACTATTCCAGATACGCAGTATTTT
CASSSSGTIPDTQYF
>TRBV27|TRBD1|TRBJ1-1|NA
TGTGCCAGCAGTCTTGGGACAGGGGGTAACACTGAAGCTTTCTTT
CASSLGTGGNTEAFF
>TRBV7-9|NA|TRBJ2-4|NA
TGTGCCAGCAGCCAAATTGGGGGCTATAAAAACATTCAGTACTTC
CASSQIGGYKNIQYF
>TRBV20-1|TRBD1|TRBJ1-1|NA
TGCAGTGCTAGTCCAGGGGGCGAGACTGAAGCTTTCTTT
CSASPGGETEAFF
>TRBV5-8|NA|TRBJ1-5|NA
TGTGCCAGCAGCTTGTTCCCAGGGAGCAATCAGCCCCAGCATTTT
CASSLFPGSNQPQHF
>TRBV4-3|NA|TRBJ2-2|NA
TGCGCCAGCAGCCAAGATTTGGGAGGAATCCCCGGGGAGCTGTTTTTT
CASSQDLGGIPGELFF
>TRBV5-6|NA|TRBJ2-3|NA
TGTGCCAGCAGCGTACCGGGGAACTTGCAAGATACGCAGTATTTT
CASSVPGNLQDTQYF
>TRBV2|TRBD2|TRBJ2-2|NA
TGTGCCAGCGGGACTAGCGGGGGGGCGCGGACCGGGGAGCTGTTTTTT
CASGTSGGARTGELFF